The sequence of this T cell receptor beta chain was determined in a study of blood T cell repertoires in COVID-19. About the study: Collection of acute and convalescent COVID-19 samples took place in the United States, Italy and Spain. PBMCs, B-cell-depleted T cells, or T cells provided the cDNA or gDNA that made up the material.

The CDR3 has 14 amino acids. In germline, CDR1 is KGHDR, CDR2 SFDVKD. The V segment lost 4 bases and the J segment 8 bases; nucleotides outside the gene matches: 7. Sequencing was performed with immunoSEQ multiplex PCR; in TCRdb, only in-frame clones are kept and a portion is missing. The repertoire includes some 250,000 clones, roughly 88% of them detected once, and just under 0.8% sits in the top ten. The TCR was taken from a young woman with acute or convalescent COVID-19. This sequence joins TRBV24-1 and TRBJ2-1; 7 bases are a match to TRBD2. What was sequenced was peripheral blood. The CDR3 coding sequence is TGTGCCACCAGTGAAACCAGCGGGGCGGATGAGCAGTTCTTC. Its protein is CATSETSGADEQFF.